A selection of T cell receptor beta chains follows, all from one sample in a study of cytomegalovirus exposure and HLA in healthy donors. Method: immunoSEQ multiplex PCR; TCRdb's copy keeps in-frame clones and lacks some. The table shows around 130,000 clones, with 80% occurring only once. The specimen sequenced was PBMCs. All receptors come from a young man in good health and CMV-seronegative. Each CDR3 is given with its conserved first and last residue. A D gene is named only where the DNA matches it firmly. A clone size is listed for some rows: how often the clone was seen (once, few, many), or a class if it is expanded.

D gene,V gene,J gene,clone size,CDR3 protein,CDR3 DNA
-,TRBV28,TRBJ1-4,-,CASNRDTGEKLFF,TGTGCCAGCAACCGGGACACGGGTGAAAAACTGTTTTTT
TRBD2,TRBV9,TRBJ2-1,-,CASSSSTGTSGRPYYNEQFF,TGTGCCAGCAGCTCTAGCACCGGGACTAGCGGGAGGCCCTACTACAATGAGCAGTTCTTC
TRBD1,TRBV6-1,TRBJ2-7,-,CASIVGTALVEQYF,TGTGCCAGCATAGTCGGGACAGCCTTGGTCGAGCAGTACTTC
TRBD1,TRBV23-1,TRBJ1-1,few,CASSPGQGQTEAFF,TGCGCCAGCAGTCCTGGACAGGGGCAGACTGAAGCTTTCTTT
-,TRBV7-9,TRBJ2-2,-,CASSLDGPGELFF,TGTGCCAGCAGCTTAGATGGCCCCGGGGAGCTGTTTTTT
TRBD1,TRBV30,TRBJ1-5,-,CAWSVDRGHYSNQPQHF,TGTGCCTGGAGCGTCGACAGGGGACATTATAGCAATCAGCCCCAGCATTTT
-,TRBV4-3,TRBJ1-3,once,CASSQDERNTIYF,TGCGCCAGCAGCCAAGACGAGCGAAACACCATATATTTT
TRBD1,TRBV6-6,TRBJ2-1,-,CASSPRGQDEQFF,TGTGCCAGCAGTCCCAGGGGGCAGGATGAGCAGTTCTTC
TRBD1,TRBV5-1,TRBJ1-2,-,CASSPGYGQGVAGYTF,TGCGCCAGCAGCCCCGGTTACGGGCAGGGGGTTGCGGGCTACACCTTC
-,TRBV7-3,TRBJ2-3,-,CASSKSGYTDTQYF,TGTGCCAGCAGCAAGAGCGGCTACACAGATACGCAGTATTTT